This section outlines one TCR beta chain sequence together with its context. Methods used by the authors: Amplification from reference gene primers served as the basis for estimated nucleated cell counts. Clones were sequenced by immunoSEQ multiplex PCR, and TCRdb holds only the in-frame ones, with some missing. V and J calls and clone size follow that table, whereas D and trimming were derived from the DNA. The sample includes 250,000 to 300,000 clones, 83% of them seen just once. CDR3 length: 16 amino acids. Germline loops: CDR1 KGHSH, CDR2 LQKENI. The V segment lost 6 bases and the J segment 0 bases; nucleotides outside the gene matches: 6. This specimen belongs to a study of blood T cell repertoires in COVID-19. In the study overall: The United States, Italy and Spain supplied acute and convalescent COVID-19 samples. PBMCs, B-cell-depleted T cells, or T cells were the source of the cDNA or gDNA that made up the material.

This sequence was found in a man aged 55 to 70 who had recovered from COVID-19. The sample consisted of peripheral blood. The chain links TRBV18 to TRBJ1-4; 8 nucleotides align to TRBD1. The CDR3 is CASSRDRLSTNEKLFF. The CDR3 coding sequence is TGTGCCAGCTCTCGGGACAGGCTTTCAACTAATGAAAAACTGTTTTTT.